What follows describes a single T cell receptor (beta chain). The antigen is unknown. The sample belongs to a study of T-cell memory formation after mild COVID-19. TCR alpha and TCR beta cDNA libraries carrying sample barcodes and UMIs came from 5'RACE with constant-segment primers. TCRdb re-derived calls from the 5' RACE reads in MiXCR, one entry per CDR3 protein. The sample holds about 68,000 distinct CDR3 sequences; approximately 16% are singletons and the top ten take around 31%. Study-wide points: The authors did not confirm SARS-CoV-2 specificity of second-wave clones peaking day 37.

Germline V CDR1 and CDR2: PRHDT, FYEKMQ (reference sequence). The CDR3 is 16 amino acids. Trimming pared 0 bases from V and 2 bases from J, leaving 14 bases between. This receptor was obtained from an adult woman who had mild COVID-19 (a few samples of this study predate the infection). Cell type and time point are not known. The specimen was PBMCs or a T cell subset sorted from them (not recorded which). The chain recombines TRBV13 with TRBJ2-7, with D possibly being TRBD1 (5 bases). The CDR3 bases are TGTGCCAGCAGCTTAGGGCAGGGCCACTTCACCTACGAGCAGTACTTC. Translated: CASSLGQGHFTYEQYF.